The rows below give T cell receptor beta chains drawn from one sample of a study of T-cell reconstitution after alpha-beta-depleted transplantation in children. TCRdb reprocessed the PCR reads with MiXCR, giving one entry per CDR3 protein. In the table there are 90,000 to 120,000 distinct CDR3 sequences, 5.5% to 7% of which are singletons. The sample was PBMCs, mostly from graft donor cells, taken 360 days after TCRalphabeta/CD19-depleted stem cell transplant. These receptors were collected from a male patient between 2 and 10 years old who had a stem cell transplant for acute lymphoblastic leukemia, so the T cells may come from the graft donor. Both conserved end residues are part of each CDR3. Each record gives: clone size, V gene, J gene, D gene, CDR3 protein, CDR3 DNA. A D gene is named only where the DNA matches it firmly. Clone size is given for some rows only: seen once, a few or many times, or a class if the clone is expanded.

>many|TRBV29-1|TRBJ1-2|-
CSVEGWSVGYGYTF
TGCAGCGTTGAGGGTTGGAGCGTTGGGTATGGCTACACCTTC
>few|TRBV15|TRBJ2-6|TRBD2
CATSGRGSGANVLTF
TGTGCCACCAGCGGGAGGGGCTCTGGGGCCAACGTCCTGACTTTC
>many|TRBV6-6|TRBJ2-1|-
CASSYSGYNEQFF
TGTGCCAGCAGTTACTCTGGGTACAATGAGCAGTTCTTC
>-|TRBV27|TRBJ2-7|-
CASSYGTRAYEQYF
TGTGCCAGCAGCTACGGGACGAGAGCCTACGAGCAGTACTTC
>many|TRBV27|TRBJ2-2|-
CASALPGELFF
TGTGCCAGCGCCCTTCCCGGGGAGCTGTTTTTT
>many|TRBV5-6|TRBJ2-7|TRBD1
CASSLAAGTGLSYEQYF
TGTGCCAGCAGCTTGGCTGCTGGGACAGGGTTGTCCTACGAGCAGTACTTC
>many|TRBV4-3|TRBJ2-2|TRBD1
CASSQEWDRVSPGELFF
TGCGCCAGCAGCCAAGAGTGGGACAGGGTTTCCCCCGGGGAGCTGTTTTTT
>-|TRBV6-2/TRBV6-3|TRBJ2-1|-
CASDRAWSNEQFF
TGTGCCAGCGATAGGGCTTGGAGCAATGAGCAGTTCTTC
>few|TRBV10-3|TRBJ2-7|-
CAIGYSYEQYF
TGTGCCATAGGGTACTCCTACGAGCAGTACTTC
>many|TRBV15|TRBJ2-7|TRBD1
CATSDRGPYEQYF
TGTGCCACCAGCGACAGGGGACCCTACGAGCAGTACTTC
>few|TRBV6-5|TRBJ1-1|-
CASWRRGDTEAFF
TGTGCCAGCTGGAGGAGGGGAGACACTGAAGCTTTCTTT
>-|TRBV7-9|TRBJ1-1|-
CASSLGESPEAFF
TGTGCCAGCAGCTTAGGGGAATCCCCTGAAGCTTTCTTT
>many|TRBV13|TRBJ2-2|-
CASSLGTSGELFF
TGTGCCAGCAGCCTAGGGACGTCCGGGGAGCTGTTTTTT
>-|TRBV30|TRBJ2-7|-
CAWTSTYEQYF
TGTGCCTGGACATCAACCTACGAGCAGTACTTC
>many|TRBV5-1|TRBJ1-1|-
CASSSTVMNTEAFF
TGCGCCAGCAGCTCCACAGTCATGAACACTGAAGCTTTCTTT
>few|TRBV27|TRBJ2-7|-
CASSLHGSYEQYF
TGTGCCAGCAGTTTGCACGGAAGCTACGAGCAGTACTTC
>few|TRBV6-6|TRBJ2-5|-
CASSYSGETQYF
TGTGCCAGCAGTTACTCAGGAGAGACCCAGTACTTC
>many|TRBV5-1|TRBJ2-7|TRBD1
CASSWTGNPSYEQYF
TGCGCCAGCAGCTGGACAGGGAATCCCTCCTACGAGCAGTACTTC
>many|TRBV5-1|TRBJ2-2|-
CASSLRGAIGELFF
TGCGCCAGCAGCTTGCGTGGGGCGATCGGGGAGCTGTTTTTT
>many|TRBV24-1|TRBJ2-3|-
CATGDTTLQAQYF
TGTGCCACCGGGGACACTACCCTGCAGGCGCAGTATTTT
>many|TRBV5-1|TRBJ2-1|-
CASSSSPSDSYNEQFF
TGCGCCAGCAGCTCTTCCCCTAGCGACTCCTACAATGAGCAGTTCTTC
>many|TRBV5-1|TRBJ2-3|-
CASSGDFYTDTQYF
TGCGCCAGCAGCGGGGACTTCTACACAGATACGCAGTATTTT
>many|TRBV7-9|TRBJ1-5|-
CASSRPGPGNQPQHF
TGTGCCAGCAGCCGACCGGGACCTGGCAATCAGCCCCAGCATTTT
>many|TRBV4-2|TRBJ2-7|-
CASSRSASLRHEQYF
TGTGCCAGCAGCCGGAGCGCCAGCCTACGCCACGAGCAGTACTTC
>many|TRBV5-1|TRBJ2-3|-
CASSLGGQSTDTQYF
TGCGCCAGCAGCTTGGGGGGACAAAGCACAGATACGCAGTATTTT
>many|TRBV20-1|TRBJ2-7|-
CSIPGQSHYEQYF
TGCAGTATCCCAGGACAGTCCCACTACGAGCAGTACTTC
>many|TRBV20-1|TRBJ2-7|TRBD2
CSGRSGDYEQYF
TGCAGTGGGAGGAGCGGGGACTACGAGCAGTACTTC
>-|TRBV9|TRBJ1-1|-
CASSVEGNTEAFF
TGTGCCAGCAGCGTAGAGGGGAACACTGAAGCTTTCTTT
>many|TRBV6-2/TRBV6-3|TRBJ1-1|-
CATRPVGTEAFF
TGTGCCACCCGACCCGTAGGCACTGAAGCTTTCTTT
>many|TRBV6-5|TRBJ2-4|-
CASSYAGGSIQYF
TGTGCCAGCAGTTACGCAGGGGGGAGCATTCAGTACTTC
>-|TRBV30|TRBJ1-6|-
CAWTGSYNSPLHF
TGTGCCTGGACAGGGTCCTATAATTCACCCCTCCACTTT
>many|TRBV5-6|TRBJ1-1|-
CASRVGWSTEAFF
TGTGCCAGCAGGGTGGGGTGGAGCACTGAAGCTTTCTTT
>-|TRBV10-3|TRBJ2-7|-
CAISDYGPYEQYF
TGTGCCATCAGTGACTATGGCCCCTACGAGCAGTACTTC
>many|TRBV4-3|TRBJ2-3|-
CASSQDRAGLTDTQYF
TGCGCCAGCAGCCAAGATAGGGCAGGACTCACAGATACGCAGTATTTT
>many|TRBV5-6|TRBJ1-4|-
CASSILPGKNEKLFF
TGTGCCAGCAGCATACTACCAGGGAAGAATGAAAAACTGTTTTTT
>few|TRBV5-6|TRBJ2-7|TRBD1
CASSPGQGAHEQYF
TGTGCCAGCAGCCCTGGGCAGGGGGCCCACGAGCAGTACTTC
>many|TRBV7-6|TRBJ2-7|TRBD2
CASSSPKREYEQYF
TGTGCCAGCAGCTCCCCCAAGCGGGAGTACGAGCAGTACTTC
>many|TRBV2|TRBJ2-2|-
CARQGASANTGELFF
TGTGCCCGGCAGGGAGCTAGCGCGAACACCGGGGAGCTGTTTTTT
>-|TRBV12-3/TRBV12-4|TRBJ2-5|-
CASSSPGQIQETQYF
TGTGCCAGCAGCTCCCCCGGGCAGATCCAAGAGACCCAGTACTTC
>many|TRBV6-2/TRBV6-3|TRBJ2-1|TRBD2
CASSYSIGGAYNEQFF
TGTGCCAGCAGTTACTCGATCGGGGGGGCCTACAATGAGCAGTTCTTC
>few|TRBV6-2/TRBV6-3|TRBJ2-1|TRBD2
CASSYSISGSSYNEQFF
TGTGCCAGCAGTTACTCCATTAGCGGGAGCTCCTACAATGAGCAGTTCTTC
>medium-sized|TRBV9|TRBJ1-2|-
CASSVSGNYGYTF
TGTGCCAGCAGCGTATCCGGGAACTATGGCTACACCTTC
>many|TRBV27|TRBJ2-2|-
CASSFPGPGELFF
TGTGCCAGCAGTTTCCCCGGGCCCGGGGAGCTGTTTTTT
>-|TRBV6-4|TRBJ2-7|-
CASSDPPDTDYEQYF
TGTGCCAGCAGTGACCCCCCGGACACGGACTACGAGCAGTACTTC
>many|TRBV29-1|TRBJ2-5|-
CSVVPAGLNQETQYF
TGCAGCGTCGTCCCGGCGGGCCTTAACCAAGAGACCCAGTACTTC
>many|TRBV28|TRBJ2-4|TRBD1
CASSSPFDRAFKNIQYF
TGTGCCAGCAGCTCACCTTTCGACAGGGCTTTCAAAAACATTCAGTACTTC